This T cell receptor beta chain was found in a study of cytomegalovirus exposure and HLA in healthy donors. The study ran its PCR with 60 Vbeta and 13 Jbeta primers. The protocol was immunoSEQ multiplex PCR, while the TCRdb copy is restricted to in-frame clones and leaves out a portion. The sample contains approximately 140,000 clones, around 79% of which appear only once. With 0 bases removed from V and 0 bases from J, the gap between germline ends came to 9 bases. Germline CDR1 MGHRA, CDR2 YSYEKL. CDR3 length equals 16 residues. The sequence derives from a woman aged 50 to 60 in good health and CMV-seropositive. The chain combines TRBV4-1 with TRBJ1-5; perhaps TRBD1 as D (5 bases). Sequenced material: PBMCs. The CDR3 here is CASSQDGGFSNQPQHF. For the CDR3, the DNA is TGCGCCAGCAGCCAAGATGGGGGGTTTAGCAATCAGCCCCAGCATTTT.